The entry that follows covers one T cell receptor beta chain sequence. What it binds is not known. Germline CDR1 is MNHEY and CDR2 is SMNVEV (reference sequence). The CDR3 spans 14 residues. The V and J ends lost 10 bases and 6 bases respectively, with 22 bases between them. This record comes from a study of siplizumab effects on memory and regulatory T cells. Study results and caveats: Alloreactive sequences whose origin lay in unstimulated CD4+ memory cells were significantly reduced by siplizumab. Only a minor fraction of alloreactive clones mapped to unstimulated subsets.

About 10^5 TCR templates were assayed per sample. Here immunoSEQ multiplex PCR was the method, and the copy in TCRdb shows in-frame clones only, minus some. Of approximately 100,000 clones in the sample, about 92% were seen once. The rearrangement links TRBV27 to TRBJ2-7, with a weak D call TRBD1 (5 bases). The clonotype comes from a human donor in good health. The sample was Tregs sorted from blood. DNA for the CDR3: TGTGCCACCCTCCTCCTGGCAGGGTCCGGCGAGCAGTACTTC. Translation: CATLLLAGSGEQYF.